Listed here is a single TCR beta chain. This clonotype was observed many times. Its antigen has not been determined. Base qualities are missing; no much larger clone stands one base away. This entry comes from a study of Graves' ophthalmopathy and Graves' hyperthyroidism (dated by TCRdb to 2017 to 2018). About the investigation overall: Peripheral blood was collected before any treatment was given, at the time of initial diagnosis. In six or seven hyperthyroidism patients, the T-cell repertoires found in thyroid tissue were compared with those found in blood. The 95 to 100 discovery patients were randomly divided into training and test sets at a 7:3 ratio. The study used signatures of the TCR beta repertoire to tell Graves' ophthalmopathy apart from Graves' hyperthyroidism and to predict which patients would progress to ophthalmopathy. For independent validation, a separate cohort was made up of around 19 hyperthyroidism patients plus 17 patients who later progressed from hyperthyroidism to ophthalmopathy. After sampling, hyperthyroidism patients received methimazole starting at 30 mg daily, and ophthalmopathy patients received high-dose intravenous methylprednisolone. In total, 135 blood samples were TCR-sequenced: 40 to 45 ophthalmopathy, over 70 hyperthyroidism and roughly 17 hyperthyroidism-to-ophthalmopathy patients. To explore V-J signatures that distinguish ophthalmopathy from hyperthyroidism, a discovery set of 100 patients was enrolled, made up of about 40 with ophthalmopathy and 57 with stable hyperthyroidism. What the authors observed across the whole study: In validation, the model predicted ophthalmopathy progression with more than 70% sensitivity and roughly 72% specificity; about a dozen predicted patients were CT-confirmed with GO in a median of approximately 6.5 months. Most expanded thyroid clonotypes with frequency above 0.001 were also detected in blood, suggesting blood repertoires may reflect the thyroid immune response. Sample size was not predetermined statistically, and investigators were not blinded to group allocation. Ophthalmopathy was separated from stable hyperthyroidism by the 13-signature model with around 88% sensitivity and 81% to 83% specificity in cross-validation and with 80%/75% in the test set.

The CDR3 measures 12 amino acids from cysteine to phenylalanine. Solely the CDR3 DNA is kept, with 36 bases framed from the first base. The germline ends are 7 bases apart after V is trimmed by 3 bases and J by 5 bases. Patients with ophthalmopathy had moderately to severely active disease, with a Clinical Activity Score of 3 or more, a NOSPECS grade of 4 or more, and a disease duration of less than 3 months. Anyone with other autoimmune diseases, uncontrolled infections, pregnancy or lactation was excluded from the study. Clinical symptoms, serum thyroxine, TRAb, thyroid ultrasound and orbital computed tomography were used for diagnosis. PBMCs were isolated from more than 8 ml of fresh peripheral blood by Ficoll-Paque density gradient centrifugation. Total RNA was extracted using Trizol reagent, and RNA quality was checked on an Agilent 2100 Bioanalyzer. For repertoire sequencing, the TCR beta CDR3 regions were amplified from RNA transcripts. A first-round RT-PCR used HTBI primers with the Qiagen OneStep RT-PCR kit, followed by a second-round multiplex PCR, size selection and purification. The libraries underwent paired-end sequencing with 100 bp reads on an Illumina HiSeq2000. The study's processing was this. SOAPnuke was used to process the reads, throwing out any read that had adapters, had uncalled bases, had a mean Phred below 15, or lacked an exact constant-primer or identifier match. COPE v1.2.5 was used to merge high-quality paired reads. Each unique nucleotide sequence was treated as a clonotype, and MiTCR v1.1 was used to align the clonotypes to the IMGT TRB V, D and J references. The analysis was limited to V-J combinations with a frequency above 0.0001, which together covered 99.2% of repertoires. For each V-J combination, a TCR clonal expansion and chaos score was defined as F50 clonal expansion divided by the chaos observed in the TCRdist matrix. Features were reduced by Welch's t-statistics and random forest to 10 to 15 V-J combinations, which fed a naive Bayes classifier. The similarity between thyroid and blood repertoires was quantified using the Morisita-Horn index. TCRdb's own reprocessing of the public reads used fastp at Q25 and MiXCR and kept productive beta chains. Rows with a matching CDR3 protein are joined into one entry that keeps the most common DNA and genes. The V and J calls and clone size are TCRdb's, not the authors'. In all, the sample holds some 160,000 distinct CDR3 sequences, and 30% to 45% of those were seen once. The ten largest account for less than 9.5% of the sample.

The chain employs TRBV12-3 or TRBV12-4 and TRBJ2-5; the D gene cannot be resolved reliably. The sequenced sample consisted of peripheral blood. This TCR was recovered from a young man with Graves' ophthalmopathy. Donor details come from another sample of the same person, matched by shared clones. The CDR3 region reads CASSLVMETQYF. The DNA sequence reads TGTGCCAGCAGTTTGGTCATGGAGACCCAGTACTTC.